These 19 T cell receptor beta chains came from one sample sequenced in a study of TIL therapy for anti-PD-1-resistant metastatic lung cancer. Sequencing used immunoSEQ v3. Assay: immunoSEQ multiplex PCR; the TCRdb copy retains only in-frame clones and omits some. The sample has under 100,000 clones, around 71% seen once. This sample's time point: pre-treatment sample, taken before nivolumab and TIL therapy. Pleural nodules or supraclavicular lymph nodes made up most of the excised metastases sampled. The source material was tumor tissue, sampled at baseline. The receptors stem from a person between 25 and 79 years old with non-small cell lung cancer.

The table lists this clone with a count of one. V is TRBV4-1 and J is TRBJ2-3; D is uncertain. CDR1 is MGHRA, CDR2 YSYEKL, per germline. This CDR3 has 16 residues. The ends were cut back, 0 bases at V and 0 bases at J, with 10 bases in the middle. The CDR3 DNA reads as TGCGCCAGCAGCCAAGATTGGTCGGTAAGCACAGATACGCAGTATTTT. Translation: CASSQDWSVSTDTQYF.

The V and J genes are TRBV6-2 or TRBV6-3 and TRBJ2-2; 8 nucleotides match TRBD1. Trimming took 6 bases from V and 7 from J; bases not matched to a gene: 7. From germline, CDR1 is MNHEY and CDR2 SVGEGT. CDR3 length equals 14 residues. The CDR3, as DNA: TGTGCCAGCAGCCGGGGACAGGCTAACGGGGAGCTGTTTTTT. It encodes CASSRGQANGELFF.

The CDR3 protein is CASRGQATAAQYF. CDR3 bases: TGTGCCAGCAGGGGGCAGGCTACTGCGGCCCAGTACTTC. The chain recombines TRBV7-2 with TRBJ2-5, with D possibly TRBD1 on 5 matching bases. The V gene lost 6 bases and the J gene lost 9 bases, with 17 bases spanning the gap. The CDR3 is 13 amino acids. CDR1 is SGHTA and CDR2 is FQGNSA in the germline V gene.

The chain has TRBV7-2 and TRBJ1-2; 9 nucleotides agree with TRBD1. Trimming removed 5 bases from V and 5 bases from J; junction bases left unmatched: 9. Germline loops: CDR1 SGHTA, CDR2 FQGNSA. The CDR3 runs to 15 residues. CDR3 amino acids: CASSAYRGRGYGYTF. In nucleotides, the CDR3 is TGTGCCAGCAGCGCGTACAGGGGGCGCGGGTATGGCTACACCTTC.

The CDR3 loop reads CASSLGQRTNTEAFF. Written as DNA, the CDR3 is TGTGCCAGCAGCTTGGGACAGCGAACAAACACTGAAGCTTTCTTT. The V call is TRBV5-8, the J call TRBJ1-1; tentatively, D is TRBD1 (5 bases). The V gene lost 0 bases and the J gene lost 2 bases, with 11 bases spanning the gap. CDR3 length equals 15 residues. CDR1 SGHTS and CDR2 YDEGEE come from the germline V gene. Drawing the rest from reference TRBV5-8 and TRBJ1-1, the complete variable domain is EAGVTQSPTHLIKTRGQQATLRCSPISGHTSVYWYQQALGLGLQFLLWYDEGEERNRGNFPPRFSGRQFPNYSSELNVNALELEDSALYLCASSLGQRTNTEAFFGQGTRLTVV.

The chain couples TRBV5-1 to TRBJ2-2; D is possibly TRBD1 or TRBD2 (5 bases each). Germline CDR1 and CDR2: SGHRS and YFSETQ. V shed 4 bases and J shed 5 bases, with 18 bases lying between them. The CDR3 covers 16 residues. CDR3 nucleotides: TGCGCCAGCAGCCCCAGGATATTGGGGGAGACCGGGGAGCTGTTTTTT. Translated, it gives CASSPRILGETGELFF.

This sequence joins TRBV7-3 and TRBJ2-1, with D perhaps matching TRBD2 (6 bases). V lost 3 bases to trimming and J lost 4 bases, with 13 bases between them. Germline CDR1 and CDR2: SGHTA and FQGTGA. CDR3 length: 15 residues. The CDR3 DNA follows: TGTGCCAGCAGCTTGAAGGCTAGCGAATACAATGAGCAGTTCTTC. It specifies CASSLKASEYNEQFF.

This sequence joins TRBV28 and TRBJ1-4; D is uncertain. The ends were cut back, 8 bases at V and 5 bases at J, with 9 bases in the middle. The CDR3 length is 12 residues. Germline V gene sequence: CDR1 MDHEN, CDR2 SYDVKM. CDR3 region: CASESTNEKLFF. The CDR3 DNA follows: TGTGCCAGCGAGTCGACGAATGAAAAACTGTTTTTT.

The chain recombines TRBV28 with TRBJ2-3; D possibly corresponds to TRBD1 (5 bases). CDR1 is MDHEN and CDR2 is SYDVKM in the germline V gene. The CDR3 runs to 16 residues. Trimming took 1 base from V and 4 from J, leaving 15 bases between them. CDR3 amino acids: CASSLSRVDNSDTQYF. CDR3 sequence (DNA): TGTGCCAGCAGTTTATCCAGGGTCGATAACTCAGATACGCAGTATTTT.

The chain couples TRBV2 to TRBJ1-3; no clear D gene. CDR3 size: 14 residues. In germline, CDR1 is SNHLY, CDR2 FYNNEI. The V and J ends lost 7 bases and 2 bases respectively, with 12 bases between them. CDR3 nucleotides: TGTGCCAGCACCCCTGGGAATGCTGGAAACACCATATATTTT. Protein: CASTPGNAGNTIYF.

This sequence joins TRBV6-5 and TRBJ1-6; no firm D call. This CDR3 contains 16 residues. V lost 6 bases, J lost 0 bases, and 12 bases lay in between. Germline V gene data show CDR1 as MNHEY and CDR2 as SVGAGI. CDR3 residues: CASRYLASSYNSPLHF. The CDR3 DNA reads TGTGCCAGCAGGTACCTGGCGAGCTCCTATAATTCACCCCTCCACTTT.

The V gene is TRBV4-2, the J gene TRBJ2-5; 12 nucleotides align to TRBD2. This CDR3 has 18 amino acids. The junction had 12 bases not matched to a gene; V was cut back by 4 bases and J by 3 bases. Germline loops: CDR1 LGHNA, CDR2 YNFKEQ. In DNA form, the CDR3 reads TGTGCCAGCAGCCTAAGCATAACTAGCGGGGGGAGCGAAGAGACCCAGTACTTC. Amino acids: CASSLSITSGGSEETQYF.

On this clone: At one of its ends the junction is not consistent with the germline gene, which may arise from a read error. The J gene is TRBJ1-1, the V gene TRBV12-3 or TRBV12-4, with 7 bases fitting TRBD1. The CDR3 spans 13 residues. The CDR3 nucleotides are TGTGCCAGCACTTTACAGGGGCCCACTGAAGCTTTCTTT. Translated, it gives CASTLQGPTEAFF.

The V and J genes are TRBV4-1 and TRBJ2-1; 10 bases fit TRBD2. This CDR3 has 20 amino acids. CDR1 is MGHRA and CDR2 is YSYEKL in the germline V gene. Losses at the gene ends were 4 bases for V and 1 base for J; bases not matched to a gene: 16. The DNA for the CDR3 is TGCGCCAGCAGCCGAAGGGACCACGAGGGACTAGCGAATTCCTACAATGAGCAGTTCTTC. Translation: CASSRRDHEGLANSYNEQFF.

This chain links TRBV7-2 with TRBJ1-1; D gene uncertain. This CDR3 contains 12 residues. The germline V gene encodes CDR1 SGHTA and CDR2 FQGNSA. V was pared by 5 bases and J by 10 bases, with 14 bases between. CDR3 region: CASSPQTSLAFF. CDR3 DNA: TGTGCCAGCAGCCCACAGACGAGTTTAGCTTTCTTT.

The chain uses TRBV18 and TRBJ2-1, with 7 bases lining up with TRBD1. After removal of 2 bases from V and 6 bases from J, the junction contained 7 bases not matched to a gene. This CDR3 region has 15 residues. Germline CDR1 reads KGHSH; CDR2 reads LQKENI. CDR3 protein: CASSPLGGPGNEQFF. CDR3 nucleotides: TGTGCCAGCTCACCATTAGGGGGCCCCGGCAATGAGCAGTTCTTC.

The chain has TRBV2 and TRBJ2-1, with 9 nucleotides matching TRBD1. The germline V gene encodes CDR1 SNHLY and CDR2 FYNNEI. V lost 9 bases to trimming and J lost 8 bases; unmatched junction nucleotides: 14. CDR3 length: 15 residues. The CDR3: CASKLPGQGSDEQFF. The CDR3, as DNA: TGTGCCAGTAAATTACCGGGACAGGGATCCGATGAGCAGTTCTTC.

The CDR3 sequence is CASSETGTPITDTQYF. DNA of the CDR3: TGTGCCAGCAGCGAAACAGGAACCCCCATCACAGATACGCAGTATTTT. The chain is built from TRBV9 and TRBJ2-3, with D perhaps matching TRBD1 (5 bases). CDR1 and CDR2 from the germline V gene are SGDLS and YYNGEE. The CDR3 is 16 amino acids. V dropped 3 bases and J dropped 2 bases, with 16 bases sitting between them. The full variable domain, in which reference TRBV9 and TRBJ2-3 provide the parts outside the CDR3, is DSGVTQTPKHLITATGQRVTLRCSPRSGDLSVYWYQQSLDQGLQFLIQYYNGEERAKGNILERFSAQQFPDLHSELNLSSLELGDSALYFCASSETGTPITDTQYFGPGTRLTVL.

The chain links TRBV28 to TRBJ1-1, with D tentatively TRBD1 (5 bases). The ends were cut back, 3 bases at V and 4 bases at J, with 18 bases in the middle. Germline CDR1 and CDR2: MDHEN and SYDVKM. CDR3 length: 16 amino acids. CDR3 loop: CASSLDWDSGATEAFF. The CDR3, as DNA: TGTGCCAGCAGTTTGGACTGGGACTCCGGGGCCACTGAAGCTTTCTTT.